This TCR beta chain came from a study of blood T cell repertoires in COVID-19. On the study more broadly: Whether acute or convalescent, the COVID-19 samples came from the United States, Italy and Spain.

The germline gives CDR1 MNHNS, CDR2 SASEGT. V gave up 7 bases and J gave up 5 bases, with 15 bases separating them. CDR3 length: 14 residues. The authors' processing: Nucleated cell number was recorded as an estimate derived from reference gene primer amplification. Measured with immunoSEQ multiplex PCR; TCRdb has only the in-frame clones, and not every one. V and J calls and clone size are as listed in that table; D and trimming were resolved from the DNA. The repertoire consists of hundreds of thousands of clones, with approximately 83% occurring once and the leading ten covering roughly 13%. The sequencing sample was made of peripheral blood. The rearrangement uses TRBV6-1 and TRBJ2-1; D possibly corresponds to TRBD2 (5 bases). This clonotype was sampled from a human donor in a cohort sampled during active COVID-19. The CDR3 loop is CASNLPGLNNEQFF. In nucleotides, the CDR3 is TGTGCCAGCAACTTACCCGGACTGAACAATGAGCAGTTCTTC.